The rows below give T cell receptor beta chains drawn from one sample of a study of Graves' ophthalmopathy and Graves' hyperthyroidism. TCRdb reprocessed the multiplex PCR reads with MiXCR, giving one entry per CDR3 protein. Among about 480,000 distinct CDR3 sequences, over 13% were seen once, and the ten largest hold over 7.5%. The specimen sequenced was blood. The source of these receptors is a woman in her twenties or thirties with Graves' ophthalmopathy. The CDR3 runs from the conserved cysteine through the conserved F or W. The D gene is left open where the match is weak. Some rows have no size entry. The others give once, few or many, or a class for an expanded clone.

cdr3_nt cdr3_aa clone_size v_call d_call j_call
TGTGCCTGGAGTGTTGGGCTGATAGCTCAGCCCCAGCATTTT CAWSVGLIAQPQHF few TRBV30 - TRBJ1-5
TGTGCCAGCAGAATGACAGGGGGCACCGGGGAGCTGTTTTTT CASRMTGGTGELFF many TRBV12-3/TRBV12-4 TRBD1 TRBJ2-2
TGCAGTGCTTTAATTACGAAAGGGGCGGATTCACCCCTCCACTTT CSALITKGADSPLHF many TRBV20-1 - TRBJ1-6
TGTGCCAGCAGGTATCTCCGGGCCTCACCGTACCAGTACTTC CASRYLRASPYQYF many TRBV6-5 - TRBJ2-4
TGCAGTGCCGACCGCGGGAACTACGAGCAGTACTTC CSADRGNYEQYF many TRBV20-1 - TRBJ2-7
TGTGCCAGCAGCTTGGACAGGAAGAATCAGCCCCAGCATTTT CASSLDRKNQPQHF - TRBV7-2 TRBD1 TRBJ1-5
TGCGCCAGCAGCTACCTCCCGGGACAGTCTGGCGGTAATTCACACCTCCACTTT CASSYLPGQSGGNSHLHF few TRBV5-1 TRBD1 TRBJ1-6
TGTGCCAGCACCGATGGACGGGCGTCTGGCTACACCTTC CASTDGRASGYTF many TRBV6-1 - TRBJ1-2
TGTGCCAGCAGACGACAGGGGGACGGGGAGCTGTTTTTT CASRRQGDGELFF many TRBV5-4 TRBD1 TRBJ2-2
TGTGCCAGCAGTGTTTTGGCGGCTAGCGGGTACAATGAGCAGTTCTTC CASSVLAASGYNEQFF many TRBV12-3/TRBV12-4 TRBD2 TRBJ2-1
TGTGCCAGTAGTACGACAGGGTTCGGGGAGCTGTTTTTT CASSTTGFGELFF few TRBV19 TRBD1 TRBJ2-2
TGTGCCAGCAGTGAAGTAGTTAGCAATCAGCCCCAGCATTTT CASSEVVSNQPQHF many TRBV6-1 - TRBJ1-5
TGTGCCAGCAGTTTTTTCGGGAATTCACCCCTCCACTTT CASSFFGNSPLHF many TRBV12-3/TRBV12-4 - TRBJ1-6
TGTGCCAGCAGCCCTCAGGGACGGTCACCCCTCCACTTT CASSPQGRSPLHF many TRBV7-2 - TRBJ1-6
TGCGCCAGCAGCCACGGGACTAGCGGGAGAGGCCAAGAGACCCAGTACTTC CASSHGTSGRGQETQYF many TRBV4-1 TRBD2 TRBJ2-5
TGTGCTAGTGCCCCGACTAGCGGGGCCTCAGAGACCCAGTACTTC CASAPTSGASETQYF many TRBV12-5 TRBD2 TRBJ2-5
TGTGCCAGTACGGACAGGGCCAACGAGCAGTACTTC CASTDRANEQYF many TRBV27 TRBD1 TRBJ2-7
TGTGCCACCAGGACCCCAACTCTGTCGATTACCAGGCGCTATGGCTACACCTTC CATRTPTLSITRRYGYTF few TRBV24-1 - TRBJ1-2
TGTGCCAGCAGTGATGGCAGGGGGGGGGCGGGAAGCACTGAAGCTTTCTTT CASSDGRGGAGSTEAFF - TRBV6-1 TRBD1 TRBJ1-1
TGTGCCAGCAGCGTAGTGGGCCAGGGTGAAGCTTTCTTT CASSVVGQGEAFF many TRBV9 - TRBJ1-1
TGTGCCAGCAGTTACTTACAGGGGATAGAAGCTTTCTTT CASSYLQGIEAFF many TRBV6-5 TRBD1 TRBJ1-1
TGTGCCAGCAGCCGGGCCGGGACCCAGTCCTACGAGCAGTACTTC CASSRAGTQSYEQYF many TRBV4-2 - TRBJ2-7
TGTGCCATCAGTGAGAACCCCGGGACAGACTATGGCTACACCTTC CAISENPGTDYGYTF many TRBV10-3 TRBD1 TRBJ1-2
TGTGCCTGGAGCGAAATCCCGGGAACCTTTGGAAACACCATATATTTT CAWSEIPGTFGNTIYF - TRBV30 - TRBJ1-3
TGCAGTACTAGAGAGACAGGAGGGGGTGGCTACACCTTC CSTRETGGGGYTF many TRBV20-1 - TRBJ1-2
TGTGCCAGCAGGGGGGAGCCTGGAAACACCATATATTTT CASRGEPGNTIYF many TRBV7-9 - TRBJ1-3
TGTGCCAGCAGTGTGTACAGGGGCCTGAACACTGAAGCTTTCTTT CASSVYRGLNTEAFF many TRBV6-1 TRBD1 TRBJ1-1
TGCAGTGCTAGAGATATACAGGGGCCCACCAATCAGCCCCAGCATTTT CSARDIQGPTNQPQHF many TRBV20-1 TRBD1 TRBJ1-5
TGTGCCAGCAGAAGACCAAACTGGGATCAGCCCCAGCATTTT CASRRPNWDQPQHF many TRBV6-1 - TRBJ1-5
TGCAGTGCGACCGCTTTAGCGGGGCAAGAGACCCAGTACTTC CSATALAGQETQYF few TRBV20-1 TRBD2 TRBJ2-5
TGTGCCAGCAGTCCCATAGATGATCTAGCCAAAAACATTCAGTACTTC CASSPIDDLAKNIQYF many TRBV28 - TRBJ2-4
TGTGCCAGCACCTCGCGGGGGTCACCCGGCGAAGCTTTCTTT CASTSRGSPGEAFF many TRBV6-1 - TRBJ1-1
TGCGCGCAGCGGTCGGGGGTAAACGACGAGCAGTACTTC CAQRSGVNDEQYF many TRBV5-1 - TRBJ2-7
TGTGCCAGCAGCGTCTCCTGGGAGAACACCGGGGAGCTGTTTTTT CASSVSWENTGELFF - TRBV7-9 - TRBJ2-2
TGTGCCACCAGCAGTTCCCCCAGGGAAGGCTACACCTTC CATSSSPREGYTF many TRBV15 - TRBJ1-2
TGTGCCAGCAGTTGGGCAGGGGAATACACCGGGGAGCTGTTTTTT CASSWAGEYTGELFF - TRBV27 - TRBJ2-2
TGTGCCAGCAGTTTCAGACAGGGCAGCAATCAGCCCCAGCATTTT CASSFRQGSNQPQHF many TRBV12-3/TRBV12-4 TRBD1 TRBJ1-5
TGTGCCAGCAGATCTGACAGGCAAGAGACCAAGTACTTC CASRSDRQETKYF - TRBV2 - TRBJ2-5
TGCGCCAGCAGCAACCTAGCGGGAGGGAACACCGGGGAGCTGTTTTTT CASSNLAGGNTGELFF few TRBV5-1 TRBD2 TRBJ2-2
TGTGCCAGCAGTTTAGGGGCCCCGGGGCCTGAAGCTTTCTTT CASSLGAPGPEAFF - TRBV6-5 - TRBJ1-1
TGTGCCAGCAGTGGAGGGGTGCTCTATGGCTACACCTTC CASSGGVLYGYTF few TRBV2 - TRBJ1-2
TGCAGTGCGGACAGGGGTGGGTCAGAGACCCAGTACTTC CSADRGGSETQYF many TRBV20-1 TRBD1 TRBJ2-5
TGTGCCAGCTCACGGACTAGCGCAACCTACGAGCAGTACTTC CASSRTSATYEQYF few TRBV18 TRBD2 TRBJ2-7
TGTGCCAGCACCGGGGGCCGTGGCGAGTCGGTCTATGGCTACACCTTC CASTGGRGESVYGYTF many TRBV11-1 - TRBJ1-2
TGTGCCAGCAGTTTAGGGTTAGGACCCAGGAACACTGAAGCTTTCTTT CASSLGLGPRNTEAFF many TRBV12-3/TRBV12-4 - TRBJ1-1
TGTGCCAGTAGTATAGGAGGAGGGGATACTGAAGCTTTCTTT CASSIGGGDTEAFF few TRBV19 - TRBJ1-1
TGTGCCAGCACCTCGACAGCTAACTATGGCTACACCTTC CASTSTANYGYTF many TRBV12-3/TRBV12-4 - TRBJ1-2
TGTGCCAGACTTCCAGGGACTGAAGCTTTCTTT CARLPGTEAFF - TRBV6-4 - TRBJ1-1
TGTGCCATCACGAGGGGGCATGGCTACACCTTC CAITRGHGYTF many TRBV6-1 TRBD1 TRBJ1-2
TGTGCCAGCAGCTTACAGGGAGGGGTGGAAGCTTTCTTT CASSLQGGVEAFF many TRBV7-9 - TRBJ1-1
TGTGCCAGCAGTTTCCAGTACGATGGCTACACCTTC CASSFQYDGYTF - TRBV12-3/TRBV12-4 - TRBJ1-2
TGTGCCACCAGCGAGGGGACAGTGGTTAGGTACGAGCAGTACTTC CATSEGTVVRYEQYF many TRBV15 TRBD1 TRBJ2-7